The clone carrying this T cell receptor beta chain was seen only a few times. The naive CD8 fraction comprised CD45RO-negative cells positively selected for CCR7 and excluded terminally differentiated effector memory CD45RA+ cells. The data derive from a study of shared clonotypes between healthy human individuals. Germline V CDR1 and CDR2: SGHTA, FQGTGA. V was clipped by 3 bases and J by 5 bases, with 11 bases between them. The CDR3 is 13 residues long. Generated by immunoSEQ multiplex PCR, the TCRdb table keeps only in-frame clones and is missing some. The sample consists of approximately 600,000 clones, about 95% of them appearing once.

Material: naive CD8+ T cells sorted from blood. This clonotype was sampled from a young woman in good health. This chain links TRBV7-3 with TRBJ2-7; TRBD1 or TRBD2 may be the D gene (5 bases each). CDR3 bases: TGTGCCAGCAGCTTCGGCCAGGGACACGAGCAGTACTTC. Protein product: CASSFGQGHEQYF.